These 15 T cell receptor beta chains came from one sample sequenced in a study of shared clonotypes between healthy human individuals. The protocol was immunoSEQ multiplex PCR, while the TCRdb copy is restricted to in-frame clones and leaves out a portion. The sample contains over 2,000,000 clones, 93% of which appear only once. CD8 cells regarded as naive lacked CD45RO, were positively chosen for CCR7, and omitted terminally differentiated effector memory CD45RA+ cells. Input material: naive CD8+ T cells from PBMCs. The source is a man aged 18 to 35 in good health. Some clones in this sample may be carry-over from other donors' samples.

The chain joins TRBV27 to TRBJ1-1; TRBD1 is a possible D gene (5 bases). This CDR3 is 13 amino acids long. The germline gives CDR1 MNHEY, CDR2 SMNVEV (reference sequence). V lost 8 bases, J lost 1 base, and 11 bases lay in between. The CDR3 bases are TGTGCCAGCGGAACTAGGGGGAACACTGAAGCTTTCTTT. Protein product: CASGTRGNTEAFF.

On this clone: Other nucleotide sequences from this sample produce the same CDR3. This chain uses TRBV10-3 with TRBJ2-7; D unclear. V was shortened by 3 bases and J by 6 bases, with 9 bases between the two germline ends. Per the germline V gene, CDR1 is ENHRY and CDR2 is SYGVKD. This CDR3 is 12 amino acids long. CDR3 nucleotides: TGTGCCATCAGTGAATCAGGTAGCGAGCAGTACTTC. Translating gives CAISESGSEQYF.

The chain joins TRBV6-4 to TRBJ1-1, with no clear D. Trimming took off 6 bases at V and 0 bases at J, with 17 bases between the two ends. The CDR3 covers 16 residues. The germline V gene encodes CDR1 MRHNA and CDR2 SNTAGT. CDR3: CASSPRSSAMNTEAFF. The CDR3 coding sequence is TGTGCCAGCAGCCCCAGATCTTCAGCCATGAACACTGAAGCTTTCTTT.

This clone was counted once. This sequence joins TRBV9 and TRBJ2-1, with 8 bases aligning to TRBD2. CDR1 is SGDLS, CDR2 YYNGEE, per germline. CDR3 length equals 15 residues. Unmatched junction bases numbered 7, after V lost 4 bases and J lost 4 bases. The CDR3 nucleotides are TGTGCCAGCAGCCCCGGGACTAGGGGGTACAATGAGCAGTTCTTC. Protein product: CASSPGTRGYNEQFF.

The gene calls are TRBV6-6 and TRBJ1-1; D gene unclear. The V gene's germline CDR1 is MNHNY and CDR2 SVGAGI (reference sequence). This CDR3 comprises 11 residues. Deletions cut 9 bases from V and 10 bases from J, with 15 bases between. CDR3 DNA sequence: TGTGCCAGTATCAGAGGGATAGCAGCTTTCTTT. Encoded protein: CASIRGIAAFF.

The rearrangement uses TRBV12-1 and TRBJ1-1; the DNA was not compared with TRBD1, the D call given in the table. TRBV12-1 is annotated as a pseudogene. This CDR3 has 14 residues. The CDR3 sequence: CASSWGQGDTEAFF. The DNA of the CDR3 is TGTGCCAGCAGCTGGGGACAGGGGGACACTGAAGCTTTCTTT.

Turning to this clone: The sample holds other DNA sequences that translate to the same CDR3. The chain has TRBV19 and TRBJ2-7; 8 bases fit TRBD1. Germline lookup yields CDR1 LNHDA and CDR2 SQIVND (reference sequence). This CDR3 has 14 amino acids. The V segment lost 1 base and the J segment 2 bases; nucleotides outside the gene matches: 1. The CDR3 DNA reads as TGTGCCAGTAGTATAGGCAGGGGGCCCTACGAGCAGTACTTC. Protein: CASSIGRGPYEQYF.

The genes are TRBV19 and TRBJ1-1; 7 nucleotides align to TRBD1. This CDR3 contains 17 residues. The J segment lost 0 bases and the V segment lost 6 bases, leaving 13 bases of the junction unmatched. Germline lookup yields CDR1 LNHDA and CDR2 SQIVND (reference sequence). The CDR3 protein is CASSVDREGGMNTEAFF. CDR3 DNA sequence: TGTGCCAGTAGCGTCGACAGGGAAGGGGGTATGAACACTGAAGCTTTCTTT.

This clone was counted once. The V and J genes are TRBV5-4 and TRBJ2-3; weak D call: TRBD2 (6 bases). CDR1 and CDR2 from the germline V gene are SGHNT and YYREEE (reference sequence). Trimming shortened V by 0 bases and J by 9 bases, and 11 bases separated the two germline ends. This CDR3 comprises 13 residues. The CDR3 sequence: CASSLAGGETQYF. CDR3 nucleotides: TGTGCCAGCAGCTTGGCCGGAGGGGAGACGCAGTATTTT. Using reference TRBV5-4 and TRBJ2-3 for the parts outside the CDR3, the full variable domain is ETGVTQSPTHLIKTRGQQVTLRCSSQSGHNTVSWYQQALGQGPQFIFQYYREEENGRGNFPPRFSGLQFPNYSSELNVNALELDDSALYLCASSLAGGETQYFGPGTRLTVL.

Comment on this clone: The sample carries other DNA sequences with the same CDR3. The CDR3 loop is CASSERNTGELFF. CDR3 sequence (DNA): TGTGCCAGCTCCGAGAGGAACACCGGGGAGCTGTTTTTT. The chain has TRBV27 and TRBJ2-2; the D is unclear. CDR3 length: 13 amino acids. V shed 8 bases and J shed 1 base, with 8 bases lying between them. Germline V CDR1 and CDR2: MNHEY, SMNVEV (reference sequence).

This clone was picked up one time. The V gene is TRBV2, the J gene TRBJ2-3; 12 nucleotides match TRBD2. Germline V gene data show CDR1 as SNHLY and CDR2 as FYNNEI. The CDR3 covers 16 residues. V lost 3 bases and J lost 3; bases outside the gene matches: 4. CDR3: CASSDPTSGRTDTQYF. Here the CDR3 DNA reads TGTGCCAGCAGTGACCCGACTAGCGGGAGAACAGATACGCAGTATTTT.

V and J are TRBV5-1 and TRBJ1-1, with D perhaps TRBD1 (5 bases). The ends were cut back, 0 bases at V and 1 base at J, with 13 bases in the middle. CDR3 length: 16 amino acids. Per the germline V gene, CDR1 is SGHRS and CDR2 is YFSETQ. In DNA form, the CDR3 reads TGCGCCAGCAGCTTGGCCTCCGGGACTGGGAACACTGAAGCTTTCTTT. Translated: CASSLASGTGNTEAFF.

The V gene is TRBV27, the J gene TRBJ2-7; 7 bases line up with TRBD1. This CDR3 has 15 residues. V trimming: 4 bases; J trimming: 1 base; junction bases outside the gene matches: 7. Germline CDR1 and CDR2: MNHEY and SMNVEV (reference sequence). The CDR3 DNA reads TGTGCCAGCAGTTACCGACAGGGCTGGTCCTACGAGCAGTACTTC. Translation gives CASSYRQGWSYEQYF.

Written as DNA, the CDR3 is TGTGCCAGCAGTTTTGTAGGGACAGGGAAGAAGGAGCAGTACTTC. Translating gives CASSFVGTGKKEQYF. The chain recombines TRBV27 with TRBJ2-7; 9 bases line up with TRBD1. The CDR3 is 15 residues long. V gave up 3 bases and J gave up 7 bases; unmatched junction bases: 10. The germline gives CDR1 MNHEY, CDR2 SMNVEV (reference sequence).

The V and J genes are TRBV11-2 and TRBJ1-1, with D unresolved. Germline lookup yields CDR1 SGHAT and CDR2 FQNNGV. There are 15 residues in the CDR3. V dropped 2 bases and J dropped 4 bases, with 14 bases sitting between them. The CDR3 DNA is TGTGCCAGCAGCTTATTTGGCGGTTTGAGCACTGAAGCTTTCTTT. It translates to CASSLFGGLSTEAFF.